The 19 T cell receptor beta chains given below trace back to one sample, sequenced in a study of PD-L1 blockade in urothelial cancer. Assay: immunoSEQ multiplex PCR; the TCRdb copy retains only in-frame clones and omits some. The sample has about 44,000 clones; around 80% are singletons. Sequencing was performed on PBMCs, taken around atezolizumab (anti-PD-L1) treatment. The receptor source for this set is a man between 65 and 80 years old with urothelial cancer.

This clone appeared a few times. V is TRBV28 and J is TRBJ2-7; D possibly corresponds to TRBD1 (6 bases). Trimming removed 11 bases from V and 2 bases from J, with 19 bases in between. Germline CDR1 and CDR2: MDHEN and SYDVKM. The CDR3 is 14 residues long. DNA of the CDR3: TGTGCCTGCCGCCGTATGGGACACCCCTACGAGCAGTACTTC. Translating it yields CACRRMGHPYEQYF.

For the CDR3, the DNA is TGTGCCAGCAGCACTTCCGGGACAGAGACCTACGAGCAGTACTTC. Its protein is CASSTSGTETYEQYF. This sequence joins TRBV2 and TRBJ2-7, with 7 bases fitting TRBD1. The J segment lost 2 bases and the V segment lost 6 bases, leaving 10 bases of the junction unmatched. Germline CDR1 reads SNHLY; CDR2 reads FYNNEI. This CDR3 is 15 amino acids long.

V usage is TRBV6-5 and J usage is TRBJ1-2; D gene ambiguous. The V and J ends lost 6 bases and 4 bases respectively, with 15 bases between them. Germline V CDR1 and CDR2: MNHEY, SVGAGI. The CDR3 consists of 14 residues. Here the CDR3 DNA reads TGTGCCAGCAGCCTCGGGGATGCGAGCTATGGCTACACCTTC. This codes for CASSLGDASYGYTF.

This clone was detected once. This chain joins TRBV5-5 and TRBJ2-1; 8 nucleotides align to TRBD1. Trimming removed 4 bases from V and 0 bases from J; junction bases left unmatched: 3. This CDR3 contains 15 residues. Germline lookup yields CDR1 SGHKS and CDR2 YYEKEE (reference sequence). The CDR3 spells CASSPTGGSYNEQFF. CDR3 in DNA: TGTGCCAGCAGCCCTACAGGGGGCTCCTACAATGAGCAGTTCTTC.

V gene TRBV27 combines with J gene TRBJ1-5, with 7 bases aligning to TRBD1. Per the germline V gene, CDR1 is MNHEY and CDR2 is SMNVEV (reference sequence). J gave up 3 bases and V 4 bases, and 3 bases lay outside the gene matches. This CDR3 region has 14 residues. CDR3 nucleotides: TGTGCCAGCAGTTCACAGGGGTTCAATCAGCCCCAGCATTTT. Translation: CASSSQGFNQPQHF.

The chain recombines TRBV6-4 with TRBJ2-6; 12 bases agree with TRBD1. The germline V gene encodes CDR1 MRHNA and CDR2 SNTAGT. The ends lost 5 bases at V and 3 bases at J; junction bases unmatched: 5. This CDR3 has 17 amino acids. The CDR3 is CASSPGTGGGGANVLTF. CDR3 nucleotide sequence: TGTGCCAGCAGTCCCGGGACAGGGGGCGGTGGGGCCAACGTCCTGACTTTC.

This clone has more than one count but fewer than ten. The J gene is TRBJ1-2, the V gene TRBV21-1; TRBD1, the table's D call, was not compared with the DNA. TRBV21-1 counts as a pseudogene. The CDR3 has 13 residues. Here the CDR3 DNA reads TGTGCCAGCAGTTACAGGGTGAACTATGGCTACACCTTC. The encoded protein is CASSYRVNYGYTF.

The chain carries TRBV19 and TRBJ2-5; TRBD1 aligns across 7 bases. There are 15 residues in the CDR3. Germline CDR1 is LNHDA and CDR2 is SQIVND (reference sequence). V was pared by 7 bases and J by 5 bases, with 13 bases of the junction left unmatched. Here the CDR3 reads CASTGRSGGQETQYF. In DNA, the CDR3 is TGTGCCAGTACAGGAAGGTCAGGGGGACAGGAGACCCAGTACTTC.

The J gene is TRBJ1-1, the V gene TRBV28, with 9 bases that match TRBD1. V was clipped by 6 bases and J by 6 bases; unmatched bases: 11. The CDR3 is 15 amino acids. The V gene's germline CDR1 is MDHEN and CDR2 SYDVKM. This CDR3 is CASREWDRDKAEAFF. CDR3 nucleotide sequence: TGTGCCAGCAGGGAATGGGACAGGGATAAAGCTGAAGCTTTCTTT.

V usage is TRBV27 and J usage is TRBJ1-4, with a tentative D call TRBD1 (5 bases). V was shortened by 0 bases and J by 10 bases, with 12 bases between the two germline ends. Germline V CDR1 and CDR2: MNHEY, SMNVEV (reference sequence). The CDR3 has 14 residues. The DNA of the CDR3 is TGTGCCAGCAGTTTATCATCAGGGCTTGGAAAACTGTTTTTT. It is translated as CASSLSSGLGKLFF. The full variable domain, its missing parts supplied by reference TRBV27 and TRBJ1-4, is EAQVTQNPRYLITVTGKKLTVTCSQNMNHEYMSWYRQDPGLGLRQIYYSMNVEVTDKGDVPEGYKVSRKEKRNFPLILESPSPNQTSLYFCASSLSSGLGKLFFGSGTQLSVL.

The genes are TRBV5-1 and TRBJ2-1; 11 bases align to TRBD2. The CDR3 loop spans 14 amino acids. CDR1 is SGHRS, CDR2 YFSETQ, per germline. Trimming at V came to 5 bases and at J to 9 bases, leaving 7 bases not matched to a gene. This chain's CDR3 is CASRQTSGSAEQFF. As DNA, the CDR3 is TGCGCCAGCAGGCAAACTAGCGGGAGTGCTGAGCAGTTCTTC.

This clone has just a few counts. The V and J genes are TRBV10-3 and TRBJ1-1; no clear D gene. CDR1 and CDR2 (germline): ENHRY, SYGVKD. Trimming left V 6 bases short and J 0 bases short, with 2 bases between. The length of the CDR3 is 11 residues. The CDR3 here is CAISMNTEAFF. CDR3 nucleotide sequence: TGTGCCATCAGCATGAACACTGAAGCTTTCTTT.

The rearrangement links TRBV29-1 to TRBJ1-1; no reliable D call. CDR1 SQVTM and CDR2 ANQGSEA come from the germline V gene. V lost 4 bases and J lost 1, with 10 bases in between. The CDR3 sequence is 13 residues long. The CDR3 reads CSVVDTPNTEAFF. The CDR3 DNA sequence: TGCAGCGTTGTTGACACGCCGAACACTGAAGCTTTCTTT.

This clone was seen a single time. The V and J genes are TRBV5-1 and TRBJ2-1, with no clear D. Germline CDR1 is SGHRS and CDR2 is YFSETQ. V was trimmed by 2 bases and J by 5 bases, leaving 8 bases between them. The CDR3 totals 13 residues. CDR3 sequence (DNA): TGCGCCAGCAGCTTCCAACTTGACAATGAGCAGTTCTTC. It translates to CASSFQLDNEQFF.

This clone was found once. The chain joins TRBV28 to TRBJ1-3; D is unclear. Trimming took off 1 base at V and 2 bases at J, with 9 bases between the two ends. Germline-derived CDR1 and CDR2 are MDHEN and SYDVKM. This CDR3 spans 15 amino acids. The CDR3 is CASSLSRQAGNTIYF. As DNA, the CDR3 is TGTGCCAGCAGTTTATCCAGGCAGGCTGGAAACACCATATATTTT.

The rearrangement joins TRBV19 to TRBJ1-5; 10 bases fit TRBD1. Per the germline V gene, CDR1 is LNHDA and CDR2 is SQIVND (reference sequence). The ends lost 4 bases at V and 2 bases at J; junction bases unmatched: 8. This CDR3 is 17 amino acids long. CDR3 region: CASSTRDRGGGNQPQHF. Written as DNA, the CDR3 is TGTGCCAGTAGTACCCGGGACAGGGGTGGAGGCAATCAGCCCCAGCATTTT.

The gene calls are TRBV19 and TRBJ1-2; 8 nucleotides match TRBD1. V was clipped by 4 bases and J by 8 bases; unmatched bases: 6. This CDR3 region has 13 residues. The germline V gene encodes CDR1 LNHDA and CDR2 SQIVND (reference sequence). This chain's CDR3 is CASSRQGSGGYTF. The CDR3 nucleotides are TGTGCCAGTAGTAGACAGGGGAGTGGCGGCTACACCTTC.

This chain connects TRBV14 to TRBJ1-2; 7 bases fit TRBD1. V shed 4 bases and J 8 bases; nucleotides not matched to a gene: 7. The CDR3 has 13 amino acids. Per the germline V gene, CDR1 is SGHDN and CDR2 is FVKESK. For the CDR3, the DNA is TGTGCCAGCAGCCCCAGACAGGGTGGCGGCTACACCTTC. Amino acids: CASSPRQGGGYTF.

This clone occurred a few times. V and J are TRBV5-4 and TRBJ2-5, with 9 positions matching TRBD2. Germline loops: CDR1 SGHNT, CDR2 YYREEE (reference sequence). This CDR3 is 15 amino acids long. V lost 3 bases to trimming and J lost 7 bases; unmatched junction nucleotides: 10. The CDR3 sequence: CASSSVAGGQRTQYF. As DNA, the CDR3 is TGTGCCAGCAGCTCGGTGGCGGGGGGGCAGCGGACCCAGTACTTC. The whole variable domain, filled in from reference TRBV5-4 and TRBJ2-5, reads ETGVTQSPTHLIKTRGQQVTLRCSSQSGHNTVSWYQQALGQGPQFIFQYYREEENGRGNFPPRFSGLQFPNYSSELNVNALELDDSALYLCASSSVAGGQRTQYFGPGTRLLVL.